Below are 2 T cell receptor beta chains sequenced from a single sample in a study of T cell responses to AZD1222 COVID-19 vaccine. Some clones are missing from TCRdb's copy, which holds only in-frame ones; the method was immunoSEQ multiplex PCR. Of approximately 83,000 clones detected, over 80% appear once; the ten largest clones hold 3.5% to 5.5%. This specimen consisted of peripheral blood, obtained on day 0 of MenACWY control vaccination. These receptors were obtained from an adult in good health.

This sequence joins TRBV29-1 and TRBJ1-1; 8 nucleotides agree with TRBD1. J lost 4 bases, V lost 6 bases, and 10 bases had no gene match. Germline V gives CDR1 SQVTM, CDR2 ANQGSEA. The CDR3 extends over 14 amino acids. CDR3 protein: CSVGQGARITEAFF. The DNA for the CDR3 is TGCAGCGTCGGTCAGGGGGCGCGGATCACTGAAGCTTTCTTT.

This chain's CDR3 is CASSLGGRAPNTGELFF. Written as DNA, the CDR3 is TGTGCCAGCAGCTTAGGCGGGAGGGCCCCGAACACCGGGGAGCTGTTTTTT. This chain links TRBV7-9 with TRBJ2-2, with TRBD2 identical over 9 bases. J lost 0 bases, V lost 1 base, and 3 bases had no gene match. CDR1 is SEHNR, CDR2 FQNEAQ, per germline (reference sequence). This CDR3 contains 17 residues.